This note documents a single T cell receptor beta chain sequence. Its matching antigen is unknown. The length of the CDR3 is 13 residues. Germline CDR1 reads MDHEN; CDR2 reads SYDVKM. The ends were cut back, 5 bases at V and 1 base at J, with 9 bases in the middle. Amplification used 60 Vbeta primers and 13 Jbeta primers. Produced via immunoSEQ multiplex PCR; TCRdb's table is partial and in-frame only. The table has under 200,000 clones, roughly 75% seen once; the top ten hold 1%. The source of the sample is a study of cytomegalovirus exposure and HLA in healthy donors. Study-level results: A missense variant in DCLRE1C was later tied to TCR beta V- and J-gene trimming. In an earlier analysis, in some 600 donors, most V segments appeared productive either ~90% or ~30% of the time. One later analysis reportedly identified an Asian-associated ancestry cluster that showed fewer N-insertions than the roughly 640-donor mean. Reports credit the classifier with highly specific, highly sensitive diagnosis of cytomegalovirus status.

The specimen sequenced was PBMCs. This sequence originates from a woman aged 50 to 60 in good health and CMV-seropositive. The chain employs TRBV28 and TRBJ2-7; D unresolved. CDR3 in DNA: TGTGCCAGCAGTGAGGTCCCTTCCTACGAGCAGTACTTC. It specifies CASSEVPSYEQYF.